This T cell receptor beta chain is drawn from a study of CD8+ T cells in alopecia areata. This CDR3 comprises 13 residues. V shed 1 base and J shed 8 bases, with 9 bases lying between them. The germline V gene encodes CDR1 LGHNA and CDR2 YSLEER. The sample holds a few counts of this clone. The investigators collected lesional scalp punch biopsies and peripheral blood from alopecia areata patients. Following extraction, RNA underwent reverse transcription to cDNA, which served as the sequencing template. Clones were sequenced by immunoSEQ multiplex PCR, and TCRdb holds only the in-frame ones, with some missing. The table records around 200,000 clones, roughly 65% of them present only once.

The origin of this receptor is a human donor with alopecia areata. This sample comprised CD4+ T cells sorted from blood, obtained at week 0. The chain employs TRBV4-3 and TRBJ2-1, with D unclear. This CDR3 reads CASSQGTQDEQFF. CDR3 nucleotides: TGCGCCAGCAGCCAAGGGACGCAGGATGAGCAGTTCTTC.